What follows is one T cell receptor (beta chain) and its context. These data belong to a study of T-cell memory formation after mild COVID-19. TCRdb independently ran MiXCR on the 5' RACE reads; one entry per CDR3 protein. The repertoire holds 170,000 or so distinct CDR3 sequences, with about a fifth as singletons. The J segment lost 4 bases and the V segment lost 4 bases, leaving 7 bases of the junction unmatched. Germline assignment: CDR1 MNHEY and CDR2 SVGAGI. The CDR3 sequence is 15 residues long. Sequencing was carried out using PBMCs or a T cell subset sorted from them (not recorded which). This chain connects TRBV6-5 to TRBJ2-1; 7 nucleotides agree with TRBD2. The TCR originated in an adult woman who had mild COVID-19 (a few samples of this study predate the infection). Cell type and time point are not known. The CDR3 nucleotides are TGTGCCAGCAGTTTCGCGGGAGAAGGTTACAATGAGCAGTTCTTC. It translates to CASSFAGEGYNEQFF.